This TCR beta chain is from a study of shared clonotypes between healthy human individuals. Study-wide results and caveats: Larger richness was generally estimated for naive than memory subsets. Several donors shared about 4.5% of their naive CD4 clonotypes.

Only in-frame clones appear in the TCRdb table, and some are missing; sequencing was by immunoSEQ multiplex PCR. The data show millions of clones, with roughly 94% seen just once and 0.13% held by the top ten. As for this clone: Antigen: not known.

V lost 5 bases and J lost 11, with 13 bases in between. CDR1 is DFQATT and CDR2 is SNEGSKA in the germline V gene (reference sequence). CDR3 length: 10 amino acids. The chain employs TRBV20-1 and TRBJ2-7; tentatively, D is TRBD2 (6 bases). This TCR came from a man aged 18-30 years in good health. Input material: naive CD4+ T cells sorted from blood. Subset denoted: CD45RA+ positively selected. The CDR3 bases are TGCAGTGCTGGGGACTCTCGGGAGTACTTC. Protein sequence: CSAGDSREYF.